This T cell receptor (beta chain) originates from a study of post-analysis software for immune sequencing data. Findings and limits, study-wide: Patients had higher frequencies than controls of roughly 5 TRBV segments, including TRBV5-6, TRBV5-1 and TRBV20-1.

As to this clonotype: Its specificity is not known.

The CDR3 contains 16 residues. Germline assignment: CDR1 SGHRS and CDR2 YFSETQ. Losses at the gene ends were 4 bases for V and 8 bases for J; bases not matched to a gene: 11. Unique molecular identifiers featured in each of the TCR beta cDNA libraries. TCRdb re-called the PCR reads with MiXCR, one entry per CDR3 protein. The sample contains approximately 630,000 distinct CDR3 sequences, approximately 59% of which appear only once. The J gene is TRBJ2-1, the V gene TRBV5-1; 11 bases agree with TRBD1. The sequence was collected from a girl aged 2 to 9 with multiple sclerosis. Sequenced input: blood. The CDR3 DNA sequence: TGCGCCAGCAGCGATGACTGGGACAGGGGGGATCATGAGCAGTTCTTC. It yields the protein CASSDDWDRGDHEQFF. Variable domain in full (rest from reference TRBV5-1 and TRBJ2-1): KAGVTQTPRYLIKTRGQQVTLSCSPISGHRSVSWYQQTPGQGLQFLFEYFSETQRNKGNFPGRFSGRQFSNSRSEMNVSTLELGDSALYLCASSDDWDRGDHEQFFGPGTRLTVL.